What follows are 14 T cell receptor beta chains derived from one specimen sequenced in a study of CD8 T cells in ankylosing spondylitis (dated by TCRdb to about 2017). What the work shows at the level of the full study, not this receptor alone: A TCR beta motif made up of several highly homologous amino acid variants appeared to be characteristic of blood from ankylosing spondylitis patients.

Libraries were made using 5' RACE. Sequencing instrument: Illumina HiSeq 2500. Starting from the raw public reads, TCRdb applied fastp trimming at Q25, assembled clones with MiXCR and retained in-frame beta chains. Each record represents a unique CDR3 protein, reported with the most common genes and DNA among its rows. Present in this sample are just under 550,000 distinct CDR3 sequences, roughly an eighth of which were seen just once. The ten largest clones represent nearly 7% of the sample. No antigen is known for these receptors. Sequences were obtained from blood, either unsorted or a sorted T cell fraction (not recorded which). These receptors all come from a male donor with ankylosing spondylitis.

The chain combines TRBV10-3 with TRBJ1-5; possibly TRBD1 for D (5 bases). The CDR3 contains 14 residues. Looked up from germline, CDR1 is ENHRY and CDR2 is SYGVKD. With 5 bases removed from V and 6 bases from J, the gap between germline ends came to 14 bases. In nucleotides, the CDR3 is TGTGCCATCAGTTCCGACAGCAGAAGTCAGCCCCAGCATTTT. Its protein product is CAISSDSRSQPQHF.

V gene TRBV30 combines with J gene TRBJ2-1, with a possible D match to TRBD2 (6 bases). Trimming removed 1 base from V and 10 bases from J, with 14 bases in between. This CDR3 region has 13 residues. Germline lookup yields CDR1 GTSNPN and CDR2 SVGIG (reference sequence). For the CDR3, the DNA is TGTGCCTGGAGTGCCCCCTGGGGAGGCGAGCAGTTCTTC. This translates into CAWSAPWGGEQFF.

This clonotype was detected a few times. The chain carries TRBV7-2 and TRBJ2-3; perhaps TRBD2 as D (5 bases). The germline V and J ends were trimmed by 4 bases and 4 bases, with 18 bases remaining between them. In germline, CDR1 is SGHTA, CDR2 FQGNSA. This CDR3 is 16 amino acids long. The CDR3, as DNA: TGTGCCAGCAGCTCGGGGATGTTTTCGTGGGCAGATACGCAGTATTTT. Translated, it gives CASSSGMFSWADTQYF.

This clonotype turned up a few times. This sequence joins TRBV20-1 and TRBJ1-1; D is uncertain. Deletions cut 0 bases from V and 0 bases from J, with 8 bases between. The CDR3 has 14 residues. Germline CDR1 reads DFQATT; CDR2 reads SNEGSKA (reference sequence). The DNA of the CDR3 is TGCAGTGCTAGAGAAGGAACCATGAACACTGAAGCTTTCTTT. Amino acids: CSAREGTMNTEAFF.

This clonotype was counted a few times. The V call is TRBV5-1, the J call TRBJ2-3; D remains ambiguous. There are 15 residues in the CDR3. V was shortened by 0 bases and J by 5 bases, with 13 bases between the two germline ends. The V gene's germline CDR1 is SGHRS and CDR2 YFSETQ. This CDR3 is CASSLESVAGDTQYF. The CDR3 nucleotides are TGCGCCAGCAGCTTGGAGTCGGTTGCTGGAGATACGCAGTATTTT. Looking up the rest from reference TRBV5-1 and TRBJ2-3 gives the full variable domain: KAGVTQTPRYLIKTRGQQVTLSCSPISGHRSVSWYQQTPGQGLQFLFEYFSETQRNKGNFPGRFSGRQFSNSRSEMNVSTLELGDSALYLCASSLESVAGDTQYFGPGTRLTVL.

The rearrangement joins TRBV12-5 to TRBJ2-1, with 8 positions matching TRBD2. Trimming cost V 8 bases and J 5 bases; bases outside gene matches: 11. The germline V gene encodes CDR1 LGHNT and CDR2 FRNRAP. This CDR3 comprises 15 residues. This chain's CDR3 is CASSNGGRPDNEQFF. The CDR3 DNA is TGTGCTAGTTCCAACGGCGGGAGGCCCGACAATGAGCAGTTCTTC.

This clonotype was seen only a few times. This rearrangement joins TRBV20-1 to TRBJ1-1; D ambiguous. The V and J ends lost 7 bases and 2 bases respectively, with 14 bases between them. The CDR3 spans 13 residues. Germline V gene data show CDR1 as DFQATT and CDR2 as SNEGSKA (reference sequence). CDR3 bases: TGCAGTGTCAAACGCGGGGTAAACACTGAAGCTTTCTTT. This encodes CSVKRGVNTEAFF.

This clonotype was seen a few times. The rearrangement links TRBV20-1 to TRBJ2-3; 12 bases are a match to TRBD2. J was trimmed by 3 bases and V by 3 bases; bases with no gene match: 7. The CDR3 is made up of 16 amino acids. Germline V gives CDR1 DFQATT, CDR2 SNEGSKA (reference sequence). In DNA form, the CDR3 reads TGCAGTGCTAGTGGAGAGACTAGCGGGAGTACAGATACGCAGTATTTT. As protein: CSASGETSGSTDTQYF.

In its sample, this clonotype was seen many times. This chain uses TRBV14 with TRBJ2-1; weak D call: TRBD2 (6 bases). Deletions cut 0 bases from V and 7 bases from J, with 16 bases between. CDR1 and CDR2 (germline): SGHDN, FVKESK. The CDR3 is 16 residues long. CDR3 DNA sequence: TGTGCCAGCAGCCAAGAAGGCTTGATAGCGGTAAATGAGCAGTTCTTC. Translated: CASSQEGLIAVNEQFF. Full variable domain (outside the CDR3, taken from reference TRBV14 and TRBJ2-1): EAGVTQFPSHSVIEKGQTVTLRCDPISGHDNLYWYRRVMGKEIKFLLHFVKESKQDESGMPNNRFLAERTGGTYSTLKVQPAELEDSGVYFCASSQEGLIAVNEQFFGPGTRLTVL.

The CDR3 DNA sequence: TGCGCCAGCAGCTGGCTCGCGGGAGCCACCGGGGAGCTGTTTTTT. Residues: CASSWLAGATGELFF. The chain has TRBV5-1 and TRBJ2-2, with 7 bases matching TRBD2. The germline V gene encodes CDR1 SGHRS and CDR2 YFSETQ. The V gene end was trimmed by 3 bases and the J gene end by 4 bases; junction bases not matched to a gene: 6. The CDR3 has 15 residues.

There are a few counts of this clonotype. The rearrangement uses TRBV7-9 and TRBJ1-4, with D hard to call. Germline loops: CDR1 SEHNR, CDR2 FQNEAQ (reference sequence). The CDR3 sequence is 14 residues long. V lost 5 bases and J lost 8, with 15 bases in between. In DNA form, the CDR3 reads TGTGCCAGCAGCCCTGGGCCTCCCGGGGAAAAACTGTTTTTT. It encodes CASSPGPPGEKLFF.

The V call is TRBV24-1, the J call TRBJ2-1, with 8 bases matching TRBD1. The CDR3 contains 16 residues. CDR1 is KGHDR and CDR2 is SFDVKD in the germline V gene. V dropped 2 bases and J dropped 3; count of bases not matched to a gene: 5. CDR3 residues: CATSDYGGQGYNEQFF. Written as DNA, the CDR3 is TGTGCCACCAGTGATTACGGCGGACAGGGCTACAATGAGCAGTTCTTC.

V gene TRBV4-1 combines with J gene TRBJ1-4, with a weak D call TRBD1 (5 bases). Germline CDR1 MGHRA, CDR2 YSYEKL. The V end lost 4 bases, the J end lost 8 bases, and 11 bases lay between the germline ends. This CDR3 has 13 amino acids. In nucleotides, the CDR3 is TGCGCCAGCAGCCCAGCCGGACACGAAAAACTGTTTTTT. Amino acid sequence: CASSPAGHEKLFF.

This clonotype came up a few times. The rearrangement links TRBV20-1 to TRBJ2-4; TRBD1 matches 9 bases. In germline, CDR1 is DFQATT, CDR2 SNEGSKA (reference sequence). CDR3 length: 15 residues. J was trimmed by 1 base and V by 4 bases; bases with no gene match: 5. CDR3 residues: CSANRDRAAKNIQYF. CDR3 DNA sequence: TGCAGTGCTAATCGGGACAGGGCTGCCAAAAACATTCAGTACTTC.